This T cell receptor beta chain is drawn from a study of blood T cell repertoires in COVID-19. Overall study context: Collection of acute and convalescent COVID-19 samples took place in the United States, Italy and Spain. Sources were T cells, B-cell-depleted T cells, or PBMCs; the material itself was cDNA or gDNA.

Original data processing: Estimates of nucleated cell counts were drawn from the amplification of reference gene primers. The data were produced by immunoSEQ multiplex PCR, yet TCRdb's version contains in-frame clones alone and is incomplete. The DNA was the basis for D and trimming; V, J and clone size are from that table. The data hold 150,000 to 200,000 clones, with roughly 86% observed a single time. Germline V CDR1 and CDR2: SEHNR, FQNEAQ (reference sequence). J gave up 4 bases and V 4 bases, and 9 bases lay outside the gene matches. This CDR3 contains 16 residues. The chain employs TRBV7-9 and TRBJ1-3; 8 bases fit TRBD1. The sequence derives from a middle-aged man with active or convalescent COVID-19. The specimen sequenced was peripheral blood. The DNA of the CDR3 is TGTGCCAGCAGCTACGGACAGGGACCGAGAGGAAACACCATATATTTT. This sequence encodes CASSYGQGPRGNTIYF.